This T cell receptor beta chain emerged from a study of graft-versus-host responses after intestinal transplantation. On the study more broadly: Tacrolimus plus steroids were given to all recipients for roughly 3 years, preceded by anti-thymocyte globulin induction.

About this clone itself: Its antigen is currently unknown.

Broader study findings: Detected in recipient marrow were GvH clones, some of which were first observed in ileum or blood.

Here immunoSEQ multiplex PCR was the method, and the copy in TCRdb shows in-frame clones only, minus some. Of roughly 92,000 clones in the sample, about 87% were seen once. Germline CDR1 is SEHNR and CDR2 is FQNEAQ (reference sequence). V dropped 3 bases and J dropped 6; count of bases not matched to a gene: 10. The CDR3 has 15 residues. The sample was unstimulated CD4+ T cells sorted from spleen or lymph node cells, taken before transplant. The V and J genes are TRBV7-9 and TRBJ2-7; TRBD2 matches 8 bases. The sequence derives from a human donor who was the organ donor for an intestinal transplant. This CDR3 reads CASSFVSGNEGEQYF. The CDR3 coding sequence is TGTGCCAGCAGCTTTGTTAGCGGGAATGAGGGCGAGCAGTACTTC. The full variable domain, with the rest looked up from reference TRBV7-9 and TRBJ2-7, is DTGVSQNPRHKITKRGQNVTFRCDPISEHNRLYWYRQTLGQGPEFLTYFQNEAQLEKSRLLSDRFSAERPKGSFSTLEIQRTEQGDSAMYLCASSFVSGNEGEQYFGPGTRLTVT.